Below, one T cell receptor beta chain is given with its context. Antigen specificity is unknown. This specimen comes from a study of a mutant IDH1 vaccine in newly diagnosed glioma. Study-level information: Treated patients comprised around 62% males and roughly 40% females, mean age approximately 42 years. Standard pretreatment was either radiotherapy, temozolomide, or, for most, radiochemotherapy with temozolomide. Study-level findings and limits: Pseudoprogression appeared independent of alterations in top peripheral clonotypes.

The CDR3 length is 15 residues. The V end lost 5 bases, the J end lost 2 bases, and 12 bases lay between the germline ends. Germline V lookup: CDR1 MNHEY, CDR2 SMNVEV (reference sequence). The time point here: baseline, week 1 (first vaccination visit). Treatment meaning: pre-vaccination baseline after standard-of-care therapy. Sequencing used immunoSEQ multiplex PCR; TCRdb keeps in-frame clones, though not all of them. This sample has approximately 70,000 clones, with 79% found just once. This sequence was found in a man aged 45-65 years with glioma. The sample consisted of PBMCs, taken from a glioma patient treated with radiotherapy, temozolomide or both. V is TRBV27 and J is TRBJ1-4, with D maybe TRBD1 (6 bases). This CDR3 is CASSPTGITNEKLFF. In nucleotides, the CDR3 is TGTGCCAGCAGTCCAACAGGGATTACTAATGAAAAACTGTTTTTT.